This TCR beta chain originates from a study of blood T cell repertoires in COVID-19 (dated by TCRdb to 2018 to 2021). About the investigation overall: The collaborator samples originated in the United States, Italy and Spain and spanned the acute and convalescent phases of COVID-19. Deeply sampled blood TCRbeta repertoires from subjects exposed to, actively infected with, or recovered from COVID-19 were included in the dataset. Where available, HLA class I and class II types were obtained from metadata supplied by the sample provider rather than from assay-based typing. A freely available public database, intended as a resource for researchers studying the immune response to SARS-CoV-2, is where the repertoires were released. The prospective study material was composed of cDNA or gDNA derived from T cells, B-cell-depleted T cells, or PBMCs. Samples were obtained from the ongoing ImmuneRACE study (first 160 participants) and from approximately 1,200 subjects provided by 6 global collaborators. A de-identified subject ID, COVID-19 status, age in years and sex were almost always included in the sample metadata.

Participants in the prospective study were aged about 18 to 95 years, lived in some 24 United States geographic areas, and enrolled through a virtual design. In the prospective study, cohorts were assigned on the basis of participant-reported clinical history obtained from a screening survey and a study questionnaire. Recovered participants in ImmuneRACE Cohort 3 were defined by two consecutive negative NP/OP PCR tests, clearance by a healthcare professional, or resolution of symptoms. Mobile phlebotomists in the prospective study collected whole blood, serum and a nasopharyngeal or oropharyngeal swab from every participant. Prospective study participants could optionally give additional blood draws and questionnaires over a roughly 2-month period. Blood samples from the prospective study were shipped frozen or at room temperature prior to DNA extraction. Study-wide findings and limitations: The amount of clinical and demographic metadata varied by source and participant and was provided uncurated.

As for this clone: What this receptor recognizes is not known. Per-base qualities were not stored, and no clone one base away is much larger.

Trimmed from V: 0 bases; trimmed from J: 6 bases; junction bases lacking a gene match: 4. Per the germline V gene (reference sequence), GTSNPN is the CDR1 and SVGIG is the CDR2. The CDR3 spans 15 residues, from the cysteine through the phenylalanine. The DNA shown is the 45-base CDR3, in frame from base 1. The immunoSEQ Assay, a bias-controlled multiplex PCR, was used to amplify TCRbeta CDR3 regions from genomic DNA. As for the original processing: Nucleated cell counts per sample were estimated from amplification of reference gene primers within the assay. Sequence reads were collapsed and filtered to measure the absolute abundance of every unique TCRbeta CDR3 rearrangement. For each sample, productive Simpson clonality was calculated as the square root of Simpson's diversity index over productive rearrangements. The table was pulled from immuneACCESS by TCRdb, which kept in-frame rearrangements only. Such tables lose some clones; where checked, under half of the loss comes from unresolved V genes, and the rest has no known cause. That table is the source of V, J and clone size, and D and trimming were worked out from the DNA. The sample table lists approximately 300,000 clones, more than 70% of them with a count of one. The ten largest account for approximately 5.3% of the sample.

The clonotype was recovered from a woman aged 25 to 39 who had recovered from COVID-19. Sequencing was carried out using PBMCs or T cells enriched from blood (not recorded which). The chain uses TRBV30 and TRBJ1-5, and TRBD1 aligns with 11 junction nucleotides. The CDR3 in this case is CAWSVGTGGGQPQHF. The DNA sequence is given as TGTGCCTGGAGTGTAGGGACAGGGGGAGGTCAGCCCCAGCATTTT.